This TCR beta chain was captured in a study of cytomegalovirus exposure and HLA in healthy donors. General study results and limits: Among donors in an Asian-associated ancestry cluster, a later analysis reportedly found fewer N-insertions than the roughly 610-donor mean. Testing in vitro showed a few CMV-associated chains specific for CMV antigens.

Of note for this clone: What it binds is not known.

Both 60 Vbeta primers and 13 Jbeta primers went into the PCR. Only in-frame clones appear in the TCRdb table, and some are missing; sequencing was by immunoSEQ multiplex PCR. Of roughly 110,000 clones in the sample, 75% were seen once. The germline CDR1 and CDR2 sequences are MNHEY and SMNVEV (reference sequence). Trimming removed 3 bases at V and 5 bases at J, with 14 bases between. This CDR3 is built from 14 residues. This TCR was sampled from a male donor in good health and CMV-seropositive. The V and J genes are TRBV27 and TRBJ2-7; D gene uncertain. The sample comprised PBMCs. The CDR3 spells CASSFTPQVHEQYF. CDR3 DNA: TGTGCCAGCAGTTTCACGCCGCAGGTCCACGAGCAGTACTTC.